This entry lists 28 T cell receptor beta chains sequenced from one sample in a study of T cells in tumors after PD-1 blockade. Data came from immunoSEQ multiplex PCR; TCRdb stores just in-frame clones and leaves some out. Of 55,000 to 70,000 clones in the sample, 80% were seen once. Source: PBMCs, taken before anti-PD-1 treatment. Every receptor here comes from a human donor with basal cell carcinoma.

J is TRBJ2-3 and V is TRBV29-1; a weak D match, TRBD1 (6 bases). With 6 bases removed from V and 0 bases from J, the gap between germline ends came to 19 bases. The CDR3 sequence is 16 residues long. Germline-derived CDR1 and CDR2 are SQVTM and ANQGSEA. For the CDR3, the DNA is TGCAGCGTCACCATAATGACAGGATCTAGCACAGATACGCAGTATTTT. It translates to CSVTIMTGSSTDTQYF.

The rearrangement links TRBV9 to TRBJ2-1; TRBD2 aligns across 13 bases. Per the germline V gene, CDR1 is SGDLS and CDR2 is YYNGEE. The ends lost 3 bases at V and 8 bases at J; junction bases unmatched: 5. The CDR3 has 15 amino acids. The CDR3 nucleotides are TGTGCCAGCAGCGCCGGGACTAGCGGGGCCCATGAGCAGTTCTTC. Amino acid sequence: CASSAGTSGAHEQFF.

The chain employs TRBV14 and TRBJ2-7; D ambiguous. Trimming took off 1 base at V and 9 bases at J, with 10 bases between the two ends. This CDR3 has 12 residues. Looked up from germline, CDR1 is SGHDN and CDR2 is FVKESK. CDR3 sequence: CASSQGERVQYF. The CDR3 nucleotides read TGTGCCAGCAGCCAAGGCGAACGAGTGCAGTACTTC.

V gene TRBV6-1 combines with J gene TRBJ2-7; weak D call: TRBD1 (6 bases). CDR1 is MNHNS, CDR2 SASEGT, per germline. The length of the CDR3 is 14 residues. Trimming took 3 bases from V and 2 from J, leaving 11 bases between them. CDR3 nucleotide sequence: TGTGCCAGCAGTGATTCAGACAGGACCTACGAGCAGTACTTC. Protein product: CASSDSDRTYEQYF.

V usage is TRBV6-4 and J usage is TRBJ2-1; D call uncertain. The V gene's germline CDR1 is MRHNA and CDR2 SNTAGT. The ends were cut back, 3 bases at V and 7 bases at J, with 13 bases in the middle. CDR3 length: 14 amino acids. The CDR3 loop reads CASSEGPQGNEQFF. DNA of the CDR3: TGTGCCAGCAGTGAAGGTCCCCAAGGGAATGAGCAGTTCTTC.

The chain joins TRBV28 to TRBJ2-4, with TRBD2 as a possible D gene (6 bases). V lost 5 bases and J lost 8, with 13 bases in between. The length of the CDR3 is 13 residues. Germline V gene sequence: CDR1 MDHEN, CDR2 SYDVKM. The CDR3 protein is CASSGGTGYIQYF. CDR3 DNA: TGTGCCAGCAGTGGGGGGACTGGGTACATTCAGTACTTC.

V gene TRBV18 combines with J gene TRBJ2-1, with D perhaps given as TRBD1 or TRBD2 (7 bases each). Per germline, CDR1 KGHSH and CDR2 LQKENI. CDR3 length: 17 residues. Trimming removed 6 bases at V and 0 bases at J, with 18 bases between. This CDR3 reads CASSSPGGVGSYNEQFF. DNA of the CDR3: TGTGCCAGCTCTTCTCCAGGGGGGGTCGGCTCCTACAATGAGCAGTTCTTC.

The chain links TRBV12-3 or TRBV12-4 to TRBJ2-1, with D hard to call. Trimming pared 5 bases from V and 3 bases from J, leaving 8 bases between. CDR3 length: 13 residues. CDR3 DNA: TGTGCCAGCAGTCACCCGTACTACAATGAGCAGTTCTTC. Amino acid sequence: CASSHPYYNEQFF.

Written as DNA, the CDR3 is TGTGCCAGCAGTTACTCGGGGCAGGGGGCGTACATTCAGTACTTC. Protein product: CASSYSGQGAYIQYF. The V call is TRBV6-5, the J call TRBJ2-4; 8 nucleotides align to TRBD1. Germline CDR1 reads MNHEY; CDR2 reads SVGAGI. The CDR3 spans 15 residues. V gave up 0 bases and J gave up 8 bases; unmatched junction bases: 6.

V usage is TRBV13 and J usage is TRBJ2-7; D unclear. The V gene's germline CDR1 is PRHDT and CDR2 FYEKMQ (reference sequence). Trimming shortened V by 0 bases and J by 3 bases, and 3 bases separated the two germline ends. The length of the CDR3 is 12 residues. The CDR3 nucleotides are TGTGCCAGCAGCTTAGGGGACTACGAGCAGTACTTC. As protein: CASSLGDYEQYF.

This clone has a single count. The CDR3 coding sequence is TGTGCCTGGAGTAGGGAAGGGGGCGGCGAAAAACTGTTTTTT. It translates to CAWSREGGGEKLFF. J is TRBJ1-4 and V is TRBV30; 7 bases agree with TRBD1. Looked up from germline, CDR1 is GTSNPN and CDR2 is SVGIG (reference sequence). This CDR3 has 14 residues. The ends lost 2 bases at V and 8 bases at J; junction bases unmatched: 8.

This clone was seen a few times. The chain uses TRBV5-4 and TRBJ1-2, with 8 positions matching TRBD1. Trimming removed 5 bases from V and 7 bases from J; junction bases left unmatched: 10. In germline, CDR1 is SGHNT, CDR2 YYREEE (reference sequence). There are 14 residues in the CDR3. For the CDR3, the DNA is TGTGCCAGCAGTAAGACAGGGGTCGGCTCTGGCTACACCTTC. This gives the protein CASSKTGVGSGYTF.

This clone has a single count. The CDR3 is CASSELQETQYF. The CDR3 DNA reads TGTGCCAGCAGTGAACTACAAGAGACCCAGTACTTC. The rearrangement joins TRBV6-1 to TRBJ2-5; D is ambiguous. The CDR3 loop spans 12 amino acids. V gave up 2 bases and J gave up 2 bases, with 3 bases separating them. Germline CDR1 MNHNS, CDR2 SASEGT.

The chain uses TRBV19 and TRBJ2-7, with 7 bases identical to TRBD1. From germline, CDR1 is LNHDA and CDR2 SQIVND (reference sequence). This CDR3 contains 15 residues. Germline trimming cut 3 bases from V and 1 base from J; bases unmatched to any gene: 6. The CDR3 region is CASSMTTGWSYEQYF. The CDR3 DNA reads as TGTGCCAGTAGTATGACGACAGGGTGGTCCTACGAGCAGTACTTC.

This clone has more than one count but fewer than ten. V gene TRBV7-9 combines with J gene TRBJ1-2, with a possible D match to TRBD1 (5 bases). CDR1 and CDR2 from the germline V gene are SEHNR and FQNEAQ (reference sequence). The CDR3 runs 16 residues. Trimming stripped 0 bases from V and 3 bases from J, with 14 bases between. DNA for the CDR3: TGTGCCAGCAGCTTAGCGGGAACAGGAGGGTACTATGGCTACACCTTC. The encoded protein is CASSLAGTGGYYGYTF.

The V call is TRBV5-8, the J call TRBJ2-5; 8 bases are a match to TRBD2. CDR1 is SGHTS, CDR2 YDEGEE, per germline. The CDR3 runs 14 residues. With 3 bases clipped from V and 5 bases from J, the junction kept 6 bases outside the gene matches. The CDR3 here is CASSYGLASETQYF. The CDR3 nucleotides are TGTGCCAGCAGCTACGGACTAGCCTCGGAGACCCAGTACTTC.

The rearrangement links TRBV5-1 to TRBJ2-2; no clear D. Trimming pared 1 base from V and 7 bases from J, leaving 8 bases between. The germline V gene has CDR1 SGHRS and CDR2 YFSETQ. The CDR3 loop spans 13 amino acids. The CDR3 DNA is TGCGCCAGCAGCTTGACAGTAAACGGGGAGCTGTTTTTT. Its translation is CASSLTVNGELFF.

Points on this clone: A junction boundary mismatches the germline segment, possibly from a read error. V usage is TRBV5-5 and J usage is TRBJ2-1; possibly TRBD1 or TRBD2 for D (5 bases each). The germline CDR1 and CDR2 sequences are SGHKS and YYEKEE (reference sequence). The CDR3 contains 13 residues. In DNA form, the CDR3 reads TGTGCCAGCAGCGAGGGACCCCACAATGAGCGGTTCTTC. Translation gives CASSEGPHNERFF.

This rearrangement joins TRBV19 to TRBJ2-5; D remains unclear. V lost 1 base and J 5 bases, leaving 11 bases between the germline ends. From germline, CDR1 is LNHDA and CDR2 SQIVND (reference sequence). This CDR3 has 14 residues. CDR3 coding DNA: TGTGCCAGTAGTATAGCCCCGGGTACTGAGACCCAGTACTTC. Its translation: CASSIAPGTETQYF.

The rearrangement joins TRBV5-1 to TRBJ2-5; D might be TRBD2 (6 bases). This CDR3 is built from 16 residues. V was shortened by 1 base and J by 4 bases, with 17 bases between the two germline ends. Germline lookup yields CDR1 SGHRS and CDR2 YFSETQ. The CDR3 spells CASSLSGGSVRETQYF. Here the CDR3 DNA reads TGCGCCAGCAGCTTGTCTGGGGGGTCAGTGAGAGAGACCCAGTACTTC.

The V and J genes are TRBV7-2 and TRBJ2-7; 9 bases are a match to TRBD1. The germline CDR1 and CDR2 sequences are SGHTA and FQGNSA. The CDR3 has 15 residues. V was clipped by 3 bases and J by 5 bases; unmatched bases: 8. CDR3 coding DNA: TGTGCCAGCAGCTTCTTACCCGGGACAGGGAACGAGCAGTACTTC. Protein product: CASSFLPGTGNEQYF. The full variable domain, rest sourced from reference TRBV7-2 and TRBJ2-7, is GAGVSQSPSNKVTEKGKDVELRCDPISGHTALYWYRQSLGQGLEFLIYFQGNSAPDKSGLPSDRFSAERTGGSVSTLTIQRTQQEDSAVYLCASSFLPGTGNEQYFGPGTRLTVT.

This clone was picked up one time. The rearrangement links TRBV3-1 (or the pseudogene TRBV3-2) to TRBJ1-1; D not certain. Per germline, CDR1 LGHDT and CDR2 YNNKEL (reference sequence). CDR3 size: 12 residues. V was clipped by 3 bases and J by 8 bases, with 10 bases between them. The CDR3 coding sequence is TGTGCCAGCAGCCACAGTCGAAGGGAAGCTTTCTTT. This translates into CASSHSRREAFF.

CDR3 region: CASSSGTSPQYF. The DNA of the CDR3 is TGTGCCAGCAGCTCCGGGACCTCGCCGCAGTATTTT. The chain joins TRBV5-6 to TRBJ2-3; the D call may be TRBD1 or TRBD2 (5 bases each). Germline CDR1 and CDR2: SGHDT and YYEEEE. V was clipped by 3 bases and J by 10 bases, with 12 bases between them. The CDR3 has 12 residues.

The chain combines TRBV20-1 with TRBJ2-3; possible D gene TRBD2, 6 bases. The germline gives CDR1 DFQATT, CDR2 SNEGSKA (reference sequence). Trimming removed 3 bases from V and 1 base from J, with 11 bases in between. This CDR3 comprises 14 residues. The DNA for the CDR3 is TGCAGTGCTAGTATCGCTAGCGGCACAGATACGCAGTATTTT. It translates to CSASIASGTDTQYF.

The chain is built from TRBV9 and TRBJ2-7, with 9 bases lining up with TRBD2. With 0 bases clipped from V and 5 bases from J, the junction kept 15 bases outside the gene matches. The CDR3 runs 18 residues. CDR1 is SGDLS and CDR2 is YYNGEE in the germline V gene. CDR3 in amino acids: CASSVASGSGGSANEQYF. The CDR3 nucleotides read TGTGCCAGCAGCGTAGCTTCGGGTAGCGGGGGATCAGCCAACGAGCAGTACTTC.

J is TRBJ1-3 and V is TRBV29-1; a possible D gene is TRBD1 (6 bases). The germline V gene has CDR1 SQVTM and CDR2 ANQGSEA. This CDR3 comprises 13 residues. The ends were cut back, 7 bases at V and 7 bases at J, with 17 bases in the middle. The CDR3 sequence is CSATGLQGNTIYF. The DNA of the CDR3 is TGCAGCGCCACGGGTTTGCAGGGGAACACCATATATTTT.

This clone appeared once. The chain is built from TRBV6-1 and TRBJ1-5; perhaps TRBD1 as D (5 bases). This CDR3 is 17 amino acids long. The V gene lost 1 base and the J gene lost 5 bases, with 18 bases spanning the gap. Germline V CDR1 and CDR2: MNHNS, SASEGT. The CDR3 sequence is CASSEVTGAWGDQPQHF. For the CDR3, the DNA is TGTGCCAGCAGTGAAGTCACGGGCGCTTGGGGGGATCAGCCCCAGCATTTT.

V is TRBV27 and J is TRBJ1-4; D remains ambiguous. V was cut by 1 base and J by 7 bases, with 7 bases left in between. The CDR3 is 13 amino acids. CDR1 and CDR2 (germline): MNHEY, SMNVEV (reference sequence). CDR3 DNA: TGTGCCAGCAGTTTATGGGTGGGTGAAAAACTGTTTTTT. As protein: CASSLWVGEKLFF.